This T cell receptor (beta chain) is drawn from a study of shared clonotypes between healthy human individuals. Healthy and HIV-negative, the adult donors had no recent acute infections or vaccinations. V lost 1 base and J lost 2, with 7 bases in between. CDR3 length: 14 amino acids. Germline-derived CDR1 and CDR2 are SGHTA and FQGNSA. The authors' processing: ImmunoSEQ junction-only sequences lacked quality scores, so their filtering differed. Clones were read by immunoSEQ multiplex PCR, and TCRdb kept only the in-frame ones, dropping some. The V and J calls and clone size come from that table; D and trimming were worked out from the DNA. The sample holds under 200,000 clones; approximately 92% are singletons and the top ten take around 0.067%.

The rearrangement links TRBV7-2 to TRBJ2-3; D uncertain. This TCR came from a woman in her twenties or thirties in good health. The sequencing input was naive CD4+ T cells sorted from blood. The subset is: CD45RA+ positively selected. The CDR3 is CASSLGAVTDTQYF. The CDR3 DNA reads TGTGCCAGCAGCTTAGGGGCAGTCACAGATACGCAGTATTTT.